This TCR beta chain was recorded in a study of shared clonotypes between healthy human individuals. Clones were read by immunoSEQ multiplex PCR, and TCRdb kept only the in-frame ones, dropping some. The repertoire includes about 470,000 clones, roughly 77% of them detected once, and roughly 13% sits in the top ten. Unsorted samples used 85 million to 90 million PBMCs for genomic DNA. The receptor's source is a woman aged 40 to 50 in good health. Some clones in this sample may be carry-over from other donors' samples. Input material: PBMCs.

CDR3 region: CASSPRSSLLYNEQFF. CDR3 DNA: TGTGCCAGCAGCCCCCGTTCTAGCCTCCTTTACAATGAGCAGTTCTTC. This chain connects TRBV7-7 to TRBJ2-1; TRBD2 might be the D (5 bases). Trimming removed 5 bases from V and 4 bases from J, with 18 bases in between. The germline gives CDR1 SSHAT, CDR2 FNYEAQ (reference sequence). The CDR3 covers 16 residues.